A single T cell receptor (beta chain) is shown here with its context. The antigen is undetermined. The germline V gene encodes CDR1 WSHSY and CDR2 SAAADI. Between the trimmed V and J ends, which lost 5 bases and 3 bases, there was a span of 8 bases. CDR3 size: 12 residues. The PCR made use of 60 Vbeta and 13 Jbeta primers. The protocol was immunoSEQ multiplex PCR, while the TCRdb copy is restricted to in-frame clones and leaves out a portion. The ten top clones account for roughly 11%, within a sample of about 52,000 clones. The data belong to a study of cytomegalovirus exposure and HLA in healthy donors. Study results and limitations: Association of 17,000 or so TCR beta sequences with HLA alleles was found at 0.05 false discovery rate in a later analysis.

The sample was PBMCs. The sequence was obtained from a woman aged 45-65 years in good health and CMV-seropositive. The chain links TRBV10-2 to TRBJ2-7; D is uncertain. The CDR3 is CASSIQNYEQYF. Here the CDR3 DNA reads TGCGCCAGCAGTATTCAGAACTACGAGCAGTACTTC.